This TCR beta chain comes out of a study of blood T cell repertoires in COVID-19. Study at large: Samples representing acute and convalescent COVID-19 were sourced from the United States, Italy and Spain. PBMCs, B-cell-depleted T cells, or T cells provided the cDNA or gDNA that made up the material.

Germline-derived CDR1 and CDR2 are SGHAT and FQNNGV. Deletions cut 5 bases from V and 3 bases from J, with 16 bases between. The CDR3 spans 16 residues. In the source study's methods: For nucleated cells, counts were estimated from reference gene primer amplification. Profiling relied on immunoSEQ multiplex PCR, and the TCRdb table lists in-frame clones only, not all of them. Clonal size and the V and J genes are those of that table, whereas D and trimming came from the DNA. The sample carries a few hundred thousand clones, 70% to 90% recorded once. Specimen: peripheral blood. The sequence derives from a woman aged 70-85 years with acute or convalescent COVID-19. The V and J genes are TRBV11-2 and TRBJ1-4; perhaps TRBD1 as D (6 bases). CDR3 loop: CASSQGHPYANEKLFF. CDR3 bases: TGTGCCAGCAGCCAGGGACACCCTTACGCTAATGAAAAACTGTTTTTT.